Each of the 3 T cell receptor beta chains below was sequenced from the same sample in a study of Graves' ophthalmopathy and Graves' hyperthyroidism. Amplification from RNA transcripts yielded the TCR beta CDR3 regions. Investigators did first-round RT-PCR with HTBI primers, then second-round multiplex PCR. TCRdb ran MiXCR on the multiplex PCR reads and lists one entry per CDR3 protein. Found here are hundreds of thousands of distinct CDR3 sequences, 22% of them singletons; the top ten hold roughly 6.9%. The specimen sequenced was peripheral blood. These receptors all come from a woman younger than 30 with stable Graves' hyperthyroidism. Some clones in this sample may be carry-over from other donors' samples.

This clonotype has a count of ten or more. This chain joins TRBV5-1 and TRBJ1-1; D possibly corresponds to TRBD1 (5 bases). This CDR3 is built from 15 residues. Germline V CDR1 and CDR2: SGHRS, YFSETQ. Trimming removed 0 bases from V and 1 base from J, with 10 bases in between. This CDR3 reads CASSLVRAANTEAFF. CDR3 nucleotide sequence: TGCGCCAGCAGCTTGGTCAGGGCCGCGAACACTGAAGCTTTCTTT.

This clonotype was detected ten times or more. The chain combines TRBV7-2 with TRBJ1-3; D perhaps matches TRBD1 (5 bases). The V gene's germline CDR1 is SGHTA and CDR2 FQGNSA. The V end lost 5 bases, the J end lost 0 bases, and 14 bases lay between the germline ends. This CDR3 spans 16 amino acids. CDR3 DNA: TGTGCCAGCAGCCCACAGGCTCAACCCTCTGGAAACACCATATATTTT. It translates to CASSPQAQPSGNTIYF.

The chain combines TRBV28 with TRBJ1-2; D unresolved. CDR1 and CDR2 from the germline V gene are MDHEN and SYDVKM. This CDR3 has 15 residues. Trimming cost V 6 bases and J 3 bases, with 17 bases left between them. CDR3 sequence (DNA): TGTGCCAGCAGCCCCGACCGGGAGTATGACTATGGCTACACCTTC. It specifies CASSPDREYDYGYTF.